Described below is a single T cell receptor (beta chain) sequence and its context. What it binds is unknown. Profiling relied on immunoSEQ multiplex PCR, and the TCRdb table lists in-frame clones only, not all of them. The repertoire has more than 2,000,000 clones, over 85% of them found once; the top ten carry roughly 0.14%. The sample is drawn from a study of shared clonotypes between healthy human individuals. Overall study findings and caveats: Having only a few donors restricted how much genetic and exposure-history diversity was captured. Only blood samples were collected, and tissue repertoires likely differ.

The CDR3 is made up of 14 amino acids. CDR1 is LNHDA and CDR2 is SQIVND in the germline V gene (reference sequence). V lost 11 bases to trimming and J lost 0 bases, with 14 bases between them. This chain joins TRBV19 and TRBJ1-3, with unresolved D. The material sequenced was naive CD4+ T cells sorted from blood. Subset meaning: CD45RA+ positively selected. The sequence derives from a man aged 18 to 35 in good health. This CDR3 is CAGRHTLSGNTIYF. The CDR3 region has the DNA TGTGCCGGGAGGCATACCCTCTCTGGAAACACCATATATTTT.